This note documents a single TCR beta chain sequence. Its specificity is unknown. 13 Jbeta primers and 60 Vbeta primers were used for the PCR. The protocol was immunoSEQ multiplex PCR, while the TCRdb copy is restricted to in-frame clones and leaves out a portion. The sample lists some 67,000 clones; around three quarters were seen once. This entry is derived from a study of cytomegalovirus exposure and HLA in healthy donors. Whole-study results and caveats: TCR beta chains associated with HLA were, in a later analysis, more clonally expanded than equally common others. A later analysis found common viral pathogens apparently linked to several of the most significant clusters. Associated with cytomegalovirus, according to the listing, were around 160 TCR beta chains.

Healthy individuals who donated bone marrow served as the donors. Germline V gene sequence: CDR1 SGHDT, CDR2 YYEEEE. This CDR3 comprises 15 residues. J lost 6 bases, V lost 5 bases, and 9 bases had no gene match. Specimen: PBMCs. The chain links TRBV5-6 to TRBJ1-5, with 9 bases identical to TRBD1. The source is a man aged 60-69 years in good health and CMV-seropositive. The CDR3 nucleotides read TGTGCCAGCAGTCGTGACAGGGGGTTAAGTCAGCCCCAGCATTTT. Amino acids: CASSRDRGLSQPQHF.